This is a list of T cell receptor beta chains from one sample in a study of blood T cell repertoires in COVID-19. Sequencing used immunoSEQ multiplex PCR; TCRdb keeps in-frame clones, though not all of them. Of approximately 200,000 clones in the sample, around 84% were seen once. The material sequenced was PBMCs or T cells enriched from blood (not recorded which). The origin of the receptors is a woman in her thirties or forties with acute COVID-19. The conserved cysteine and the conserved F or W are not part of the CDR3 here.

j_gene	v_gene	CDR3aa
TRBJ1-2	TRBV28	ASSLLAGRSYGYT
TRBJ1-2	TRBV5-4	ASSPDRGPSNYGYT
TRBJ1-2	TRBV28	ASSFSSGYGYT
TRBJ1-5	TRBV11-1	ASSATRGNNQPQH
TRBJ1-4	TRBV6-1	ASSEALVGSSTTNEKLF
TRBJ2-7	TRBV5-8	ASRGQVNEQY
TRBJ2-7	TRBV19	ASSTVGLAGVPYEQY
TRBJ2-3	TRBV7-9	ASSSTSGGPPPTDTQY
TRBJ2-2	TRBV7-2	ASSPNAPGLANTGELF
TRBJ1-4	TRBV2	ASSASRQDTGEKLF
TRBJ1-1	TRBV28	ASSLFSRETEAF
TRBJ2-1	TRBV7-2	ASGEGVNEQF
TRBJ1-4	TRBV21-1	ASSTEGQGGTNEKLF
TRBJ2-7	TRBV19	ASSLRTGWDEQY
TRBJ1-1	TRBV7-9	ASSLGAGNTEAF
TRBJ1-2	TRBV4-3	ASSQEGRVAHYGYT
TRBJ1-1	TRBV5-1	ASSSTGTENTEAF
TRBJ2-4	TRBV19	ASSAVLSGSKNIQY
TRBJ2-2	TRBV16	ASSRGQVTNTGELF
TRBJ2-3	TRBV5-1	ASSPAGQDYTDTQY
TRBJ2-3	TRBV25-1	ASSGTGTPRSTDTQY
TRBJ2-7	TRBV6-4	ASSDKSDSSSYEQY
TRBJ1-1	TRBV18	ASSPRGSEAF
TRBJ2-7	TRBV5-1	ASSPVLGGSYEQY
TRBJ1-2	TRBV12-5	ASGLDAGRGDYGYT
TRBJ1-1	TRBV24-1	ATSEGQGASAF
TRBJ1-1	TRBV18	ASSPGPNTEAF
TRBJ2-1	TRBV7-6	ASSQGGLAGGPRDNEQF